These 9 T cell receptor beta chains share one sample of origin, sequenced in a study of human T cells and chemical hapten exposure. MiXCR was run by TCRdb on the RACE reads, yielding one entry per CDR3 protein. The top ten hold less than 3% of the sample, which has about 260,000 distinct CDR3 sequences, about 9.4% seen once. Time point indicated: pre-sensitization, week 0. The sample's treatment: therapeutic diphenylcyclopropenone sensitization with weekly scalp DPC. Sequenced material: whole blood, taken in connection with sensitization to the hapten diphenylcyclopropenone (DPC). The receptors stem from a middle-aged woman with alopecia areata. Some clones in this sample may be carry-over from other donors' samples.

V usage is TRBV24-1 and J usage is TRBJ2-2; D possibly corresponds to TRBD1 (6 bases). The V and J ends lost 4 bases and 0 bases respectively, with 8 bases between them. Germline V gene sequence: CDR1 KGHDR, CDR2 SFDVKD. The CDR3 loop spans 15 amino acids. CDR3 protein: CATSDRTANTGELFF. The CDR3, as DNA: TGTGCCACCAGTGACCGGACAGCGAACACCGGGGAGCTGTTTTTT.

This chain joins TRBV12-3 or TRBV12-4 and TRBJ2-3, with a possible D match to TRBD1 (6 bases). V lost 2 bases to trimming and J lost 5 bases, with 17 bases between them. The CDR3 extends over 16 amino acids. CDR3 coding DNA: TGTGCCAGCAGTTTATTGCCAGGGGCCCTAAGAGATACGCAGTATTTT. Its translation is CASSLLPGALRDTQYF.

The V gene is TRBV20-1, the J gene TRBJ2-7; either TRBD1 or TRBD2 may supply D (5 bases each). The CDR3 spans 15 residues. CDR1 DFQATT and CDR2 SNEGSKA come from the germline V gene (reference sequence). V lost 4 bases and J lost 6, with 22 bases in between. The CDR3 is CSAKFPGPSAGEQYF. The CDR3 region has the DNA TGCAGTGCTAAGTTTCCGGGACCCTCCGCAGGCGAGCAGTACTTC.

This clonotype was counted ten times or more. The J gene is TRBJ2-1, the V gene TRBV6-2 or TRBV6-3; D gene unclear. Germline loops: CDR1 MNHEY, CDR2 SVGEGT. The CDR3 is 14 residues long. V was pared by 0 bases and J by 6 bases, with 9 bases between. CDR3 region: CASSYSIAANEQFF. DNA for the CDR3: TGTGCCAGCAGTTACTCGATAGCCGCCAATGAGCAGTTCTTC.

V usage is TRBV28 and J usage is TRBJ2-7; D is unclear. V lost 7 bases and J 4 bases, leaving 17 bases between the germline ends. Germline loops: CDR1 MDHEN, CDR2 SYDVKM. This CDR3 has 14 amino acids. The CDR3 is CASTPNWRVYEQYF. CDR3 nucleotide sequence: TGTGCCAGCACCCCTAACTGGAGAGTTTACGAGCAGTACTTC. The whole variable domain, remainder taken from reference TRBV28 and TRBJ2-7, is DVKVTQSSRYLVKRTGEKVFLECVQDMDHENMFWYRQDPGLGLRLIYFSYDVKMKEKGDIPEGYSVSREKKERFSLILESASTNQTSMYLCASTPNWRVYEQYFGPGTRLTVT.

In its sample, this clonotype was seen a few times. The chain carries TRBV2 and TRBJ2-7, with D possibly called TRBD1 or TRBD2 (5 bases each). This CDR3 has 12 amino acids. The germline gives CDR1 SNHLY, CDR2 FYNNEI. V was cut by 6 bases and J by 6 bases, with 12 bases left in between. The CDR3 nucleotides read TGTGCCAGCAGCTACGGGACGAGCGAGCAGTACTTC. This gives the protein CASSYGTSEQYF.

This clonotype has a count of ten or more. This chain links TRBV10-2 with TRBJ2-3, with a possible D match to TRBD2 (5 bases). Trimming removed 6 bases from V and 2 bases from J, with 12 bases in between. The CDR3 extends over 14 amino acids. The V gene's germline CDR1 is WSHSY and CDR2 SAAADI. The CDR3 DNA reads as TGCGCCAGCAGCCTCGGAGCGGTCACAGATACGCAGTATTTT. This sequence encodes CASSLGAVTDTQYF.

The genes are TRBV12-3 or TRBV12-4 and TRBJ2-5; D is unclear. CDR3 length equals 14 residues. Between the trimmed V and J ends, which lost 2 bases and 4 bases, there was a span of 11 bases. CDR3 residues: CASSLFWIGETQYF. Here the CDR3 DNA reads TGTGCCAGCAGTTTATTTTGGATCGGAGAGACCCAGTACTTC.

This clonotype was observed a handful of times. The chain recombines TRBV5-1 with TRBJ2-3; weak D call: TRBD1 (7 bases). The V and J ends lost 3 bases and 4 bases respectively, with 27 bases between them. CDR1 and CDR2 (germline): SGHRS, YFSETQ. The CDR3 length is 19 residues. In DNA form, the CDR3 reads TGCGCCAGCAGCTCCCCGGGGGACAGATTAGAGAAGATCGCAGATACGCAGTATTTT. Its translation: CASSSPGDRLEKIADTQYF.